This T cell receptor beta chain was observed in a study of cytomegalovirus exposure and HLA in healthy donors. The study, taken as a whole, reports: Listed as cytomegalovirus-associated were 170 or so TCR beta chains. Further analysis, carried out later, found HLA-associated TCR beta chains more clonally expanded than equally common other chains. Presence/absence analysis assumed near-uniform sequencing depth across donors.

This clone was seen only a few times. Its antigen is not known. V dropped 5 bases and J dropped 5; count of bases not matched to a gene: 3. The CDR3 consists of 14 residues. CDR1 and CDR2 from the germline V gene are MNHEY and SVGAGI. Primers: 60 Vbeta forward and 13 Jbeta reverse. Profiled with immunoSEQ multiplex PCR; TCRdb holds only in-frame clones, not every one. The sample includes 85,000 to 100,000 clones, over 70% of them seen just once. Specimen: PBMCs. This sequence joins TRBV6-5 and TRBJ1-2; 12 positions match TRBD1. This receptor was taken from a woman aged 40-49 years in good health and CMV-seronegative. CDR3 amino acids: CASSLGQGAYGYTF. Written as DNA, the CDR3 is TGTGCCAGCAGTCTGGGACAGGGGGCTTATGGCTACACCTTC.